Below are 28 T cell receptor beta chains sequenced from a single sample in a study of shared clonotypes between healthy human individuals. The method was immunoSEQ multiplex PCR; TCRdb's version includes in-frame clones alone and lacks a portion of them. The data hold hundreds of thousands of clones, with almost 95% observed a single time. Naive CD8 cells lacked CD45RO and underwent positive selection for CCR7, leaving out terminally differentiated effector memory CD45RA+ cells. Sequencing was done on a sample of naive CD8+ T cells sorted from blood. The receptors derive from a man aged 30 to 45 in good health.

The V call is TRBV28, the J call TRBJ2-5, with 12 bases identical to TRBD2. V gave up 5 bases and J gave up 2 bases; unmatched junction bases: 9. This CDR3 contains 17 residues. Germline lookup yields CDR1 MDHEN and CDR2 SYDVKM. DNA of the CDR3: TGTGCCAGCAGTCAACTAGCGGGAGGCTCCCAACAAGAGACCCAGTACTTC. Protein sequence: CASSQLAGGSQQETQYF.

This clone has just a few counts. The rearrangement uses TRBV9 and TRBJ1-5; maybe TRBD1 (5 bases). V lost 2 bases and J lost 7, with 10 bases in between. Germline values: CDR1 SGDLS, CDR2 YYNGEE. The CDR3 extends over 13 amino acids. The CDR3 sequence: CASSVGDGQPQHF. The CDR3 region has the DNA TGTGCCAGCAGCGTCGGGGACGGCCAGCCCCAGCATTTT.

The rearrangement joins TRBV4-2 to TRBJ1-5; no reliable D call. The CDR3 spans 14 residues. Trimming removed 4 bases from V and 1 base from J, with 8 bases in between. CDR1 is LGHNA, CDR2 YNFKEQ, per germline. The CDR3 spells CASSRESSNQPQHF. DNA for the CDR3: TGTGCCAGCAGCCGAGAGTCGAGCAATCAGCCCCAGCATTTT.

Comments on this clone: The same CDR3 can be traced to other DNA sequences in this sample. The V gene is TRBV2, the J gene TRBJ2-7; D remains ambiguous. There are 10 residues in the CDR3. Germline V CDR1 and CDR2: SNHLY, FYNNEI. Trimming left V 6 bases short and J 4 bases short, with 4 bases between. This CDR3 reads CASRGYEQYF. As DNA, the CDR3 is TGTGCCAGCAGGGGGTACGAGCAGTACTTC.

The chain uses TRBV5-6 and TRBJ2-7, with D maybe TRBD1 (6 bases). Germline V gene sequence: CDR1 SGHDT, CDR2 YYEEEE. The CDR3 covers 12 residues. The V end lost 5 bases, the J end lost 6 bases, and 12 bases lay between the germline ends. The CDR3 coding sequence is TGTGCCAGCAGTGACAGGTTTTTCGAGCAGTACTTC. Protein product: CASSDRFFEQYF.

This chain links TRBV19 with TRBJ2-2, with D perhaps assigned TRBD1 or TRBD2 (5 bases each). The CDR3 runs to 15 residues. Germline V gene sequence: CDR1 LNHDA, CDR2 SQIVND (reference sequence). Trimming cost V 3 bases and J 5 bases, with 13 bases left between them. CDR3 residues: CASSIAWGSTGELFF. The CDR3 nucleotides read TGTGCCAGTAGTATTGCGTGGGGGTCTACCGGGGAGCTGTTTTTT.

Points on this clone: The same CDR3 also results from other DNA sequences found in this sample. This chain links TRBV27 with TRBJ1-1, with D tentatively TRBD1 (6 bases). The CDR3 spans 11 residues. V dropped 6 bases and J dropped 8 bases, with 10 bases sitting between them. CDR1 MNHEY and CDR2 SMNVEV come from the germline V gene (reference sequence). The DNA of the CDR3 is TGTGCCAGCAGCCGCGGGACAGAAGCTTTCTTT. Its translation: CASSRGTEAFF.

The chain uses TRBV9 and TRBJ1-1, with 7 bases lining up with TRBD1. J was trimmed by 1 base and V by 4 bases; bases with no gene match: 7. Germline V gives CDR1 SGDLS, CDR2 YYNGEE. The CDR3 spans 15 residues. In nucleotides, the CDR3 is TGTGCCAGCAGCCCAATACAGGGGAGGAACACTGAAGCTTTCTTT. Protein product: CASSPIQGRNTEAFF.

V gene TRBV7-9 combines with J gene TRBJ2-2; D not certain. CDR1 SEHNR and CDR2 FQNEAQ come from the germline V gene (reference sequence). This CDR3 comprises 15 residues. Deletions cut 5 bases from V and 1 base from J, with 11 bases between. For the CDR3, the DNA is TGTGCCAGCAGCAGGCTCGGACGGAACACCGGGGAGCTGTTTTTT. It translates to CASSRLGRNTGELFF.

The CDR3 DNA follows: TGTGCCAGCAGCTCACCGGGACAGGTGGCACTAGACACTGAAGCTTTCTTT. Translating gives CASSSPGQVALDTEAFF. The chain is built from TRBV7-9 and TRBJ1-1; TRBD1 matches 8 bases. This CDR3 contains 17 residues. Trimming cost V 4 bases and J 3 bases; bases outside gene matches: 13. Germline V gives CDR1 SEHNR, CDR2 FQNEAQ (reference sequence).

With regard to this clone: Other nucleotide sequences in the sample specify the same CDR3. The CDR3 loop is CASSLRGYEQYF. In DNA form, the CDR3 reads TGTGCCAGCAGCTTGAGAGGCTACGAGCAGTACTTC. The V call is TRBV7-9, the J call TRBJ2-7, with no clear D. The germline CDR1 and CDR2 sequences are SEHNR and FQNEAQ (reference sequence). This CDR3 contains 12 residues. V was trimmed by 3 bases and J by 3 bases, leaving 6 bases between them. Full variable domain (missing parts from reference TRBV7-9 and TRBJ2-7): DTGVSQNPRHKITKRGQNVTFRCDPISEHNRLYWYRQTLGQGPEFLTYFQNEAQLEKSRLLSDRFSAERPKGSFSTLEIQRTEQGDSAMYLCASSLRGYEQYFGPGTRLTVT.

Points on this clone: The sample has other DNA sequences that encode this CDR3 too. J is TRBJ2-1 and V is TRBV11-2; 14 nucleotides align to TRBD2. Germline V gives CDR1 SGHAT, CDR2 FQNNGV. J lost 4 bases, V lost 1 base, and 0 bases had no gene match. CDR3 size: 16 residues. The chain's CDR3 is CASSLGLAGGYNEQFF. CDR3 in DNA: TGTGCCAGCAGCTTAGGACTAGCGGGAGGGTACAATGAGCAGTTCTTC.

The genes are TRBV19 and TRBJ1-1; D may be TRBD1 (5 bases). The length of the CDR3 is 14 residues. The germline V and J ends were trimmed by 3 bases and 0 bases, with 8 bases remaining between them. Germline V gives CDR1 LNHDA, CDR2 SQIVND (reference sequence). The CDR3 region is CASSMGGMNTEAFF. The CDR3 bases are TGTGCCAGTAGTATGGGGGGGATGAACACTGAAGCTTTCTTT.

The V gene is TRBV19, the J gene TRBJ1-5; no definite D call. This CDR3 contains 13 residues. V dropped 5 bases and J dropped 6 bases, with 11 bases sitting between them. Germline-derived CDR1 and CDR2 are LNHDA and SQIVND (reference sequence). The CDR3 coding sequence is TGTGCCAGTAGTCAATGGCTTAGTCAGCCCCAGCATTTT. Translated, it gives CASSQWLSQPQHF.

The chain combines TRBV28 with TRBJ2-5, with TRBD1 identical over 8 bases. Germline V gives CDR1 MDHEN, CDR2 SYDVKM. The CDR3 has 16 amino acids. The trim removed 7 bases at V and 4 bases at J, leaving 14 bases unmatched. CDR3 in amino acids: CASISDPRTGLETQYF. The CDR3 region has the DNA TGTGCCAGCATCTCCGATCCCAGGACAGGGTTAGAGACCCAGTACTTC.

With respect to this clone: At the DNA level, this CDR3 is encoded by other sequences in the same sample as well. The rearrangement uses TRBV4-1 and TRBJ2-7, with 9 bases matching TRBD2. The trim removed 3 bases at V and 1 base at J, leaving 1 base unmatched. Per the germline V gene, CDR1 is MGHRA and CDR2 is YSYEKL. The CDR3 has 14 residues. As DNA, the CDR3 is TGCGCCAGCAGCCAGGCGGGAGGGTCCTACGAGCAGTACTTC. This gives the protein CASSQAGGSYEQYF.

V is TRBV21-1 and J is TRBJ1-1. TRBV21-1 counts as a pseudogene. CDR3 length equals 14 residues. Here the CDR3 DNA reads TGTGCCAGCAGCTTTAAAACAACTCCGGGTGAAGCTTTCTTT. It codes for CASSFKTTPGEAFF.

This clone was seen a few times. The rearrangement joins TRBV10-1 to TRBJ2-7; possibly TRBD1 for D (5 bases). The V end lost 9 bases, the J end lost 4 bases, and 10 bases lay between the germline ends. This CDR3 has 11 residues. CDR1 is WNHNN, CDR2 SYGVQD, per germline (reference sequence). The CDR3 spells CAREGDYEQYF. In DNA, the CDR3 is TGCGCCAGGGAAGGGGATTACGAGCAGTACTTC.

The chain is built from TRBV29-1 and TRBJ1-1; D remains unclear. Germline V lookup: CDR1 SQVTM, CDR2 ANQGSEA. V was cut by 0 bases and J by 5 bases, with 7 bases left in between. The CDR3 sequence is 12 residues long. CDR3 in DNA: TGCAGCGTTGAAGATTTTAAGACTGAAGCTTTCTTT. It translates to CSVEDFKTEAFF.

Here the CDR3 reads CASSNGEVETQYF. The DNA for the CDR3 is TGTGCCAGCAGTAACGGGGAGGTAGAGACCCAGTACTTC. The chain uses TRBV27 and TRBJ2-5; a possible D gene is TRBD2 (6 bases). The CDR3 is 13 amino acids. Germline loops: CDR1 MNHEY, CDR2 SMNVEV (reference sequence). The ends were cut back, 5 bases at V and 4 bases at J, with 11 bases in the middle.

The gene calls are TRBV6-1 and TRBJ2-1; TRBD2 matches at 7 bases. This CDR3 has 13 residues. V gave up 8 bases and J gave up 5 bases; unmatched junction bases: 6. CDR1 is MNHNS and CDR2 is SASEGT in the germline V gene. In DNA form, the CDR3 reads TGTGCCAGCCTAGCGGCGTTGAACAATGAGCAGTTCTTC. Protein product: CASLAALNNEQFF.

A word on this clone: The same CDR3 arises from other DNA sequences in this sample as well. This chain links TRBV9 with TRBJ1-1; no definite D call. Germline values: CDR1 SGDLS, CDR2 YYNGEE. V lost 0 bases, J lost 0 bases, and 9 bases lay in between. CDR3 length: 15 amino acids. CDR3 bases: TGTGCCAGCAGCGTAGTGGGCAGCTTGAACACTGAAGCTTTCTTT. It is translated as CASSVVGSLNTEAFF.

V gene TRBV7-9 combines with J gene TRBJ1-5; the D is unclear. Germline CDR1 SEHNR, CDR2 FQNEAQ (reference sequence). The CDR3 covers 12 residues. Trimming cost V 9 bases and J 3 bases, with 9 bases left between them. CDR3 residues: CASQNNNQPQHF. The CDR3 DNA reads TGTGCCAGTCAGAATAACAATCAGCCCCAGCATTTT.

Concerning this clone itself: Other nucleotide sequences from this sample produce the same CDR3. This chain uses TRBV7-9 with TRBJ2-7, with D perhaps matching TRBD1 (5 bases). Germline loops: CDR1 SEHNR, CDR2 FQNEAQ (reference sequence). This CDR3 has 13 amino acids. V lost 6 bases and J lost 4, with 13 bases in between. The CDR3 nucleotides are TGTGCCAGCAGTTTGGGGCTAGGATACGAGCAGTACTTC. It codes for CASSLGLGYEQYF. Supplemented by reference TRBV7-9 and TRBJ2-7, the full variable domain reads DTGVSQNPRHKITKRGQNVTFRCDPISEHNRLYWYRQTLGQGPEFLTYFQNEAQLEKSRLLSDRFSAERPKGSFSTLEIQRTEQGDSAMYLCASSLGLGYEQYFGPGTRLTVT.

The rearrangement uses TRBV4-1 and TRBJ2-7; 11 nucleotides agree with TRBD2. V trimming: 3 bases; J trimming: 5 bases; junction bases outside the gene matches: 9. Germline CDR1 MGHRA, CDR2 YSYEKL. The CDR3 has 16 residues. CDR3: CASSQVTGTSGNEQYF. CDR3 in DNA: TGCGCCAGCAGCCAGGTGACCGGGACTAGCGGCAACGAGCAGTACTTC.

This chain connects TRBV7-6 to TRBJ1-2; D possibly corresponds to TRBD1 (6 bases). The CDR3 totals 13 residues. Germline V CDR1 and CDR2: SGHVS, FNYEAQ. V was shortened by 5 bases and J by 4 bases, with 11 bases between the two germline ends. The CDR3 sequence is CASSPGDAYGYTF. The DNA of the CDR3 is TGTGCCAGCAGCCCAGGGGATGCCTATGGCTACACCTTC. Complete variable domain (other parts from reference TRBV7-6 and TRBJ1-2): GAGVSQSPRYKVTKRGQDVALRCDPISGHVSLYWYRQALGQGPEFLTYFNYEAQQDKSGLPNDRFSAERPEGSISTLTIQRTEQRDSAMYRCASSPGDAYGYTFGSGTRLTVV.

In DNA, the CDR3 is TGTGCCAGCAGTTTAGATCTAGCAACGGCGAACACCGGGGAGCTGTTTTTT. It codes for CASSLDLATANTGELFF. The gene calls are TRBV27 and TRBJ2-2, with a possible D match to TRBD2 (5 bases). V was trimmed by 2 bases and J by 0 bases, leaving 13 bases between them. Looked up from germline, CDR1 is MNHEY and CDR2 is SMNVEV (reference sequence). The CDR3 is 17 amino acids.

This chain connects TRBV4-1 to TRBJ1-5, with D unclear. The CDR3 is made up of 14 amino acids. Looked up from germline, CDR1 is MGHRA and CDR2 is YSYEKL. Trimming left V 2 bases short and J 5 bases short, with 10 bases between. CDR3 in amino acids: CASSQNRVDQPQHF. The CDR3 DNA sequence: TGCGCCAGCAGCCAAAATAGGGTCGATCAGCCCCAGCATTTT.